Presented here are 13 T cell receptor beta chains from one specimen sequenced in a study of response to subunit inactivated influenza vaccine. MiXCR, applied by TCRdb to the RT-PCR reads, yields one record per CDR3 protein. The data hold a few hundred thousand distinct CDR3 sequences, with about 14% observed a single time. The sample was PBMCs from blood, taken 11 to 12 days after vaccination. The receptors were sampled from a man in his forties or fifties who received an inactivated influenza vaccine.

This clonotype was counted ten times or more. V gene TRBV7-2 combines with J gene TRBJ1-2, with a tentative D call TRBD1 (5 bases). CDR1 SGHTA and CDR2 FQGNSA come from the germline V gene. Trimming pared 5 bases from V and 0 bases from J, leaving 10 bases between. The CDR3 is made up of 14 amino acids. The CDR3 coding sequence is TGTGCCAGCAGCCCGGACACATCTAACTATGGCTACACCTTC. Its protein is CASSPDTSNYGYTF.

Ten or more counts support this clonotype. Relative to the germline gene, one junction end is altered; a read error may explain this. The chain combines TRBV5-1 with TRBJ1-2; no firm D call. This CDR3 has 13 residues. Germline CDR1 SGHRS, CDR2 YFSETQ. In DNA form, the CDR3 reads TGTGCCAGCAGCCCGGACGGGAACTATGGCTACACCTTC. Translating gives CASSPDGNYGYTF.

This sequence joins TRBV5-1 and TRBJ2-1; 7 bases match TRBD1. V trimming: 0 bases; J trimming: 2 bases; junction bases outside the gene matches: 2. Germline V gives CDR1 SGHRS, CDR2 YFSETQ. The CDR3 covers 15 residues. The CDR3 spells CASSLDGQAYNEQFF. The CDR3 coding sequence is TGCGCCAGCAGCTTGGACGGACAGGCCTACAATGAGCAGTTCTTC.

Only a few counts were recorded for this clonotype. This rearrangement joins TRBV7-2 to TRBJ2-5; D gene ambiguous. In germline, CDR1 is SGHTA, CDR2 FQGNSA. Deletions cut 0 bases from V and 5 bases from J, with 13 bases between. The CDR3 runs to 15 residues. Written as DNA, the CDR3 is TGTGCCAGCAGCTTAGCTCCGTTATCGGCTGAGACCCAGTACTTC. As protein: CASSLAPLSAETQYF.

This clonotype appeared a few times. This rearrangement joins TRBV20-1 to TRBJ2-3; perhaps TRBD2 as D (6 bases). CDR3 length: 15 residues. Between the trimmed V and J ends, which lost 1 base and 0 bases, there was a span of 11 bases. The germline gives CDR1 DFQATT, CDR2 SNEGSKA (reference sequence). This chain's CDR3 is CSARGIGTSTDTQYF. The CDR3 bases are TGCAGTGCTAGAGGTATAGGGACTAGCACAGATACGCAGTATTTT.

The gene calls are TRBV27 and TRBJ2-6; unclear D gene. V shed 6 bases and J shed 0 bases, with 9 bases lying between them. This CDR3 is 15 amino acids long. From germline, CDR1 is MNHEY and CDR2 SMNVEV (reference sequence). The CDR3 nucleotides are TGTGCCAGCAGGGGGTGGGACTCTGGGGCCAACGTCCTGACTTTC. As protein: CASRGWDSGANVLTF.

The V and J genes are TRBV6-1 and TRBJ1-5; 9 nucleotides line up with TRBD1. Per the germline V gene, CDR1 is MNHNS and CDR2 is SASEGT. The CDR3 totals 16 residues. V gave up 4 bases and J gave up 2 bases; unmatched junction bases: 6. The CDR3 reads CASSVDRGGGNQPQHF. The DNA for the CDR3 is TGTGCCAGCAGTGTCGACAGGGGGGGGGGCAATCAGCCCCAGCATTTT.

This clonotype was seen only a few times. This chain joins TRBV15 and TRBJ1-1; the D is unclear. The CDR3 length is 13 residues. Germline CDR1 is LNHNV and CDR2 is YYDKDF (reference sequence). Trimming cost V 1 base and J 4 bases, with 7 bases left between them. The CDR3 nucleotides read TGTGCCACCAGCAGAGTGGCGGGCACTGAAGCTTTCTTT. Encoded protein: CATSRVAGTEAFF.

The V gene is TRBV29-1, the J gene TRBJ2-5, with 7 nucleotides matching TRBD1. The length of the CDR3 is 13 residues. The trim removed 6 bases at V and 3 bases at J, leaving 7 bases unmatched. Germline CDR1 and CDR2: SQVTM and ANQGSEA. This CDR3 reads CSVRGQTEETQYF. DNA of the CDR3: TGCAGCGTAAGGGGACAGACCGAAGAGACCCAGTACTTC.

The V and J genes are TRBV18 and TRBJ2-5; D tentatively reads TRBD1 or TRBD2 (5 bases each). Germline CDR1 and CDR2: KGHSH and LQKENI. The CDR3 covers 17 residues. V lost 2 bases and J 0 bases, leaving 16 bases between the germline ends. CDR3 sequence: CASSPGAGIKYQETQYF. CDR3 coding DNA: TGTGCCAGCTCACCAGGGGCCGGGATAAAGTACCAAGAGACCCAGTACTTC.

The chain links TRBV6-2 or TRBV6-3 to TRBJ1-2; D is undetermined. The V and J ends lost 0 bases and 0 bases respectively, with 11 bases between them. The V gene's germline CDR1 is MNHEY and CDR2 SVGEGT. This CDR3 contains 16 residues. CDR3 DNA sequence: TGTGCCAGCAGTTACTCGTGGGCAAGCACTAACTATGGCTACACCTTC. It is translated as CASSYSWASTNYGYTF.

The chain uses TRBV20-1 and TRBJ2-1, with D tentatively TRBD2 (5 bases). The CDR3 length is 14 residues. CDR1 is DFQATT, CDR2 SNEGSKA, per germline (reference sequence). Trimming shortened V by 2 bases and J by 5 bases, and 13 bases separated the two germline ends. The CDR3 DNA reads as TGCAGTGCTAGAAGTGGGAGCTACAACAATGAGCAGTTCTTC. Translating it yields CSARSGSYNNEQFF.

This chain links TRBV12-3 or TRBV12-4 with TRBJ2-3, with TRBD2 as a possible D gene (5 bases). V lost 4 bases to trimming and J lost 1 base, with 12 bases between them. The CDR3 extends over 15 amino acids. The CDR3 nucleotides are TGTGCCAGCAGTTCCCAAGAGGGCCGCACAGATACGCAGTATTTT. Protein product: CASSSQEGRTDTQYF.